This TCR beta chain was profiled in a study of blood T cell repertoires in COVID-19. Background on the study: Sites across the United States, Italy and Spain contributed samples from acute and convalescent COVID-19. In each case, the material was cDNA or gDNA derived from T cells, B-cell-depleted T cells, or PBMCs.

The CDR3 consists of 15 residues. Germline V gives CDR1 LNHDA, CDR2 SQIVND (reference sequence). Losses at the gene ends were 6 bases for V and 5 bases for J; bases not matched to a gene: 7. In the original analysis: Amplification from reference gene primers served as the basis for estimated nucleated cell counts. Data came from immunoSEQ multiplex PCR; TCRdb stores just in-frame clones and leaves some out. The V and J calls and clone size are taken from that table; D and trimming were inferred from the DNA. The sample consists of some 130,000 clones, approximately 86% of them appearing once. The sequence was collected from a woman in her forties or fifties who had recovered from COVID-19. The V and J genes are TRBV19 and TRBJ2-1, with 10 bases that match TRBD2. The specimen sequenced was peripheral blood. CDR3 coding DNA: TGTGCCAGTAGCAACGAGCTAGCGGGGGACAATGAGCAGTTCTTC. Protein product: CASSNELAGDNEQFF. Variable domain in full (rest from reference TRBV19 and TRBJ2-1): DGGITQSPKYLFRKEGQNVTLSCEQNLNHDAMYWYRQDPGQGLRLIYYSQIVNDFQKGDIAEGYSVSREKKESFPLTVTSAQKNPTAFYLCASSNELAGDNEQFFGPGTRLTVL.